A selection of T cell receptor beta chains follows, all from one sample in a study of blood T cell repertoires in COVID-19. Clones were read by immunoSEQ multiplex PCR, and TCRdb kept only the in-frame ones, dropping some. Of fewer than 150,000 clones listed, 83% are singletons. Sequencing was carried out using PBMCs or T cells enriched from blood (not recorded which). These receptors originate from a man aged 30 to 45 who had recovered from COVID-19. The CDR3 runs from the conserved cysteine through the conserved F or W. D genes are given only for firm matches. The listing skips clone size in some rows; elsewhere it reads once, few, many or a size class.

TRBV11-2	TRBD2	-	16	TRBJ2-5	CASSAREGGRQETQYF	TGTGCCAGCAGCGCCCGAGAGGGAGGGCGGCAAGAGACCCAGTACTTC
TRBV2	-	-	24	TRBJ2-1	CASRGDGSRPRTGSGSSSYNEQFF	TGTGCCAGCAGAGGAGATGGGAGCAGGCCGAGGACGGGCTCCGGGTCCTCCTCTTACAATGAGCAGTTCTTC
TRBV12-3/TRBV12-4	-	-	13	TRBJ1-2	CASSLGTEDGYTF	TGTGCCAGCAGTTTAGGGACAGAGGATGGCTACACCTTC
TRBV2	TRBD1	-	14	TRBJ1-1	CASSANRGGTEAFF	TGTGCCAGCAGTGCTAACAGGGGAGGCACTGAAGCTTTCTTT
TRBV7-7	TRBD1	-	15	TRBJ2-5	CASSRWGGQGETQYF	TGTGCCAGCAGCCGCTGGGGGGGACAGGGGGAGACCCAGTACTTC
TRBV4-1	-	-	17	TRBJ1-5	CASSQDFRAGGNQPQHF	TGCGCCAGCAGCCAAGATTTCCGGGCAGGGGGCAATCAGCCCCAGCATTTT
TRBV29-1	TRBD1	-	13	TRBJ1-1	CSVVQGVNTEAFF	TGCAGCGTCGTACAGGGGGTGAACACTGAAGCTTTCTTT
TRBV25-1	-	-	12	TRBJ2-1	CASSEQYNEQFF	TGTGCCAGCAGTGAACAGTATAATGAGCAGTTCTTC
TRBV20-1	TRBD1	-	14	TRBJ2-7	CSASGQGASYEQYF	TGCAGTGCTAGTGGGCAGGGGGCCTCCTACGAGCAGTACTTC
TRBV10-3	-	-	13	TRBJ1-2	CAISGSSLVGYTF	TGTGCCATCAGTGGGTCAAGCCTAGTCGGCTACACCTTC
TRBV2	TRBD1	-	14	TRBJ2-2	CATQQGVKNGELFF	TGTGCCACCCAACAGGGGGTGAAAAACGGGGAGCTGTTTTTT
TRBV19	TRBD1	few	13	TRBJ1-1	CASSNRGLTEAFF	TGTGCCAGTAGCAACAGGGGGCTTACTGAAGCTTTCTTT
TRBV2	-	-	12	TRBJ1-2	CASGTRNYGYTF	TGTGCCAGCGGGACTCGGAACTATGGCTACACCTTC
TRBV4-1	TRBD1	-	14	TRBJ1-4	CASSQTGHNEKLFF	TGCGCCAGCAGCCAGACAGGGCATAATGAAAAACTGTTTTTT
TRBV18	-	-	14	TRBJ1-5	CASSPSESNQPQHF	TGTGCCAGCTCACCGTCAGAAAGCAATCAGCCCCAGCATTTT
TRBV7-9	-	-	11	TRBJ2-1	CASNVGNEQFF	TGTGCCAGCAACGTCGGTAATGAGCAGTTCTTC
TRBV7-2	TRBD2	-	15	TRBJ2-1	CASSLVAGVRDEQFF	TGTGCCAGCAGCTTAGTAGCGGGAGTCAGAGATGAGCAGTTCTTC
TRBV5-4	TRBD1	-	15	TRBJ2-3	CASSKRDRGYDTQYF	TGTGCCAGCAGTAAACGGGACAGGGGATATGATACGCAGTATTTT
TRBV7-6	TRBD2	-	17	TRBJ2-5	CASSSGLAGGLRETQYF	TGTGCCAGCAGCTCGGGACTAGCGGGGGGCCTCCGGGAGACCCAGTACTTC
TRBV6-5	TRBD1	-	15	TRBJ1-1	CASSSGTGYGTEAFF	TGTGCCAGCAGTTCCGGGACAGGTTATGGCACTGAAGCTTTCTTT
TRBV10-3	-	once	12	TRBJ1-1	CAISESGVEAFF	TGTGCCATCAGTGAGTCCGGGGTAGAAGCTTTCTTT
TRBV2	-	-	17	TRBJ1-1	CASSEGGGWGRSTEAFF	TGTGCCAGCAGTGAAGGGGGCGGGTGGGGGCGGAGCACTGAAGCTTTCTTT